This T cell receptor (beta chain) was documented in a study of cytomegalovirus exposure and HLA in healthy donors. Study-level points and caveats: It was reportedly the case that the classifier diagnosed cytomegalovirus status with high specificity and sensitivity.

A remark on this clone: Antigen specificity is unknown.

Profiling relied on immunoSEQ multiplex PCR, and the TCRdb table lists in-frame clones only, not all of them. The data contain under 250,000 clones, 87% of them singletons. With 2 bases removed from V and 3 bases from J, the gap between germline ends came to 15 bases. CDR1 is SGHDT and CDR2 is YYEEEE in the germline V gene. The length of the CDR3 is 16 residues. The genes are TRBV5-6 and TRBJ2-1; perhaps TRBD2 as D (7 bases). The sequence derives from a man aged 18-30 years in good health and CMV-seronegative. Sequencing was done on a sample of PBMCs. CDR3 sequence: CASSLGWGGSYNEQFF. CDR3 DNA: TGTGCCAGCAGCTTAGGGTGGGGGGGCAGCTACAATGAGCAGTTCTTC.